Listed below are T cell receptor beta chains from one sample, sequenced in a study of cytomegalovirus exposure and HLA in healthy donors. TCRdb keeps only in-frame clones here, not all; method: immunoSEQ multiplex PCR. Among about 140,000 clones listed, more than 9.5% were seen once. The sequencing sample was made of PBMCs. All receptors derive from a man aged 50 to 59 in good health and CMV-seronegative. The CDR3 runs from the conserved cysteine through the conserved F or W. The D gene is left open where the match is weak. Clone size is stated in some rows and not others, as once, few, many or a class when expanded.

few	.	TRBV30	TRBJ1-1	TGTGCCTGGGACCCTGGAGGGTTAACTGAAGCTTTCTTT	CAWDPGGLTEAFF
.	.	TRBV19	TRBJ2-2	TGTGCCAGTAGTAGTCAGACAGGGAACACCGGGGAGCTGTTTTTT	CASSSQTGNTGELFF
.	.	TRBV19	TRBJ2-2	TGTGCCAGTAGTAGGGGACAAGTCACCGGGGAGCTGTTTTTT	CASSRGQVTGELFF
few	.	TRBV4-1	TRBJ1-2	TGCGCCAGCAGCCCCGAGGGCAGACCAGACATCTATGGCTACACCTTC	CASSPEGRPDIYGYTF
few	TRBD2	TRBV4-1	TRBJ2-5	TGCGCCAGCAGCCAGAGGACTAGCGGGGGGCCCCAAGAGACCCAGTACTTC	CASSQRTSGGPQETQYF
few	TRBD2	TRBV6-1	TRBJ2-7	TGTGCCAGCAGGACTAGCGGGCCGTCCTCCTACGAGCAGTACTTC	CASRTSGPSSYEQYF
.	.	TRBV6-1	TRBJ2-7	TGTGCCAGCAGTGTTAGGGGCTCCTACGAGCAGTACTTC	CASSVRGSYEQYF
few	TRBD1	TRBV4-2	TRBJ1-1	TGTGCCACCACAATTAAAGTCGGGACAGGGGGCCTAAACACTGAAGCTTTCTTT	CATTIKVGTGGLNTEAFF
.	TRBD1	TRBV7-2	TRBJ2-7	TGTGCCAGCAGCTTAATTTTTGGAGGACAGGCCGGCAAGTACTTC	CASSLIFGGQAGKYF
.	TRBD1	TRBV6-5	TRBJ2-7	TGTGCCAGCAGTCTCCGACAGGGGCCCTACGAGCAGTACTTC	CASSLRQGPYEQYF